Presented here are 8 T cell receptor beta chains from one specimen sequenced in a study of low-dose radiotherapy and immunotherapy resistance in tumors. Primers targeting TRAV and TRBV primed first-strand cDNA, covering alpha and beta chains. Amplification, which lasted around 20 PCR cycles, used a constant-region primer and V-primer adapter to amplify TCRs. TCRdb independently ran MiXCR on the reads; one entry per CDR3 protein. In the table there are under 90,000 distinct CDR3 sequences, 15% to 20% of which are singletons. Indicated time point: before trial treatment. The material was PBMCs, obtained before treatment. These receptors were taken from a male donor with prostate cancer.

This clonotype was observed many times. This sequence joins TRBV10-3 and TRBJ2-3, with 8 bases aligning to TRBD2. Trimming cost V 2 bases and J 4 bases; bases outside gene matches: 8. The V gene's germline CDR1 is ENHRY and CDR2 SYGVKD. The CDR3 runs to 16 residues. Here the CDR3 DNA reads TGTGCCATCAGTGAGGGTTTAAGCGGGGGTGCAGATACGCAGTATTTT. Protein: CAISEGLSGGADTQYF.

As for this clonotype: A far larger clone is only one base removed, so a read error is likely. Written as DNA, the CDR3 is TGCAGTACCTCCGGGACAGGGCGTTACGAGCAGTTCTTC. Translated: CSTSGTGRYEQFF. V usage is TRBV20-1 and J usage is TRBJ2-1, with 9 bases lining up with TRBD1. CDR3 size: 13 residues. The V and J ends lost 8 bases and 10 bases, in that order; junction bases with no gene match: 12. Germline assignment: CDR1 DFQATT and CDR2 SNEGSKA (reference sequence).

This clonotype was picked up many times. The chain employs TRBV7-6 and TRBJ1-1; TRBD1 aligns across 9 bases. The CDR3 runs to 15 residues. V dropped 5 bases and J dropped 3; count of bases not matched to a gene: 7. CDR1 and CDR2 from the germline V gene are SGHVS and FNYEAQ. The CDR3 DNA sequence: TGTGCCAGCAGCCCCCGACAGGGGGAACACACTGAAGCTTTCTTT. Translation: CASSPRQGEHTEAFF.

There are many counts of this clonotype. The chain links TRBV5-4 to TRBJ2-1; perhaps D is TRBD1 or TRBD2 (5 bases each). This CDR3 has 15 residues. The germline gives CDR1 SGHNT, CDR2 YYREEE (reference sequence). V lost 0 bases and J lost 5, with 12 bases in between. The chain's CDR3 is CASSLGVRGDNEQFF. Here the CDR3 DNA reads TGTGCCAGCAGCTTGGGGGTGAGAGGGGACAATGAGCAGTTCTTC.

This clonotype showed up just a few times. This chain uses TRBV10-2 with TRBJ2-3, with TRBD2 matching over 7 bases. CDR1 is WSHSY, CDR2 SAAADI, per germline. There are 14 residues in the CDR3. V shed 6 bases, J shed 0 bases, and the junction held 3 bases outside the gene matches. CDR3 sequence (DNA): TGCGCCAGCAGGTCGGGGGGAAGCACAGATACGCAGTATTTT. Residues: CASRSGGSTDTQYF.

This clonotype was picked up many times. The chain carries TRBV20-1 and TRBJ1-5; tentative D call: TRBD1 (6 bases). Trimming took off 2 bases at V and 4 bases at J, with 12 bases between the two ends. CDR1 is DFQATT, CDR2 SNEGSKA, per germline (reference sequence). This CDR3 has 14 residues. CDR3 residues: CSARRGHQNQPQHF. In DNA form, the CDR3 reads TGCAGTGCTAGAAGGGGACATCAGAATCAGCCCCAGCATTTT.

This clonotype showed up just a few times. The chain uses TRBV27 and TRBJ2-7, with 7 bases that match TRBD2. The V gene's germline CDR1 is MNHEY and CDR2 SMNVEV (reference sequence). The CDR3 runs to 12 residues. V was pared by 3 bases and J by 5 bases, with 1 base of the junction left unmatched. The CDR3 DNA reads TGTGCCAGCAGTTTCCGGGGGGACGAGCAGTACTTC. Protein: CASSFRGDEQYF.

This clonotype was detected many times. The V and J genes are TRBV4-2 and TRBJ2-3, with D perhaps matching TRBD1 (5 bases). V lost 0 bases and J lost 4, with 17 bases in between. The germline V gene has CDR1 LGHNA and CDR2 YNFKEQ. The CDR3 has 17 residues. The DNA of the CDR3 is TGTGCCAGCAGCCAAGATCAGGGTCCCGTTCGGGCAGATACGCAGTATTTT. Translated, it gives CASSQDQGPVRADTQYF.